This T cell receptor (beta chain) is drawn from a study of technical replicates of blood from a handful of donors. This clone was counted once. Trimming took off 0 bases at V and 4 bases at J, with 10 bases between the two ends. CDR3 length: 15 amino acids. The germline V gene has CDR1 LNHNV and CDR2 YYDKDF (reference sequence). Repertoires were generated with immunoSEQ multiplex PCR, while TCRdb's copy carries only in-frame clones and drops some. Counted here are 65,000 to 85,000 clones, around 90% occurring once; the ten biggest clones make up about 0.38%. The genes are TRBV15 and TRBJ1-5; possible D gene TRBD1, 5 bases. The specimen sequenced was T cells isolated from PBMCs. The receptor was isolated from a human donor in good health. The CDR3: CATSRDQGSNQPQHF. The CDR3 DNA is TGTGCCACCAGCAGAGATCAGGGTAGTAATCAGCCCCAGCATTTT.